A single sample gave rise to the 18 T cell receptor beta chains below, sequenced in a study of T cell changes during pregnancy in multiple sclerosis (dated by TCRdb to about 2019). Library creation used the immunoSEQ multiplex PCR assay. TCRdb took this table from immuneACCESS and kept in-frame rearrangements with V and J called. Such tables lack part of the clones; where checked against another copy, unresolved V genes explain under half of the gap, and the rest is unexplained. The sample records 35,000 to 50,000 clones, roughly nine tenths of which are singletons. 0.75% to 1% of the sample comes from the top ten. Source: CD4+ T cells from peripheral blood mononuclear cells, taken after pregnancy. Receptors were obtained from a female donor with multiple sclerosis, enrolled in a pregnancy study.

V is TRBV7-2 and J is TRBJ2-1; 13 bases are a match to TRBD2. The CDR3 is made up of 17 amino acids. Unmatched junction bases numbered 11, after V lost 4 bases and J lost 8 bases. Germline-derived CDR1 and CDR2 are SGHTA and FQGNSA. The CDR3 sequence: CASSWTGTSGVYDEQFF. DNA for the CDR3: TGTGCCAGCAGCTGGACCGGGACTAGCGGGGTGTACGATGAGCAGTTCTTC.

The chain couples TRBV7-9 to TRBJ1-1, with D tentatively TRBD1 (5 bases). CDR3 length: 15 amino acids. V was clipped by 1 base and J by 0 bases, with 9 bases between them. Germline values: CDR1 SEHNR, CDR2 FQNEAQ (reference sequence). CDR3 sequence: CASSLVGQMNTEAFF. CDR3 DNA sequence: TGTGCCAGCAGCTTAGTGGGGCAGATGAACACTGAAGCTTTCTTT. Looking up the rest from reference TRBV7-9 and TRBJ1-1 gives the full variable domain: DTGVSQNPRHKITKRGQNVTFRCDPISEHNRLYWYRQTLGQGPEFLTYFQNEAQLEKSRLLSDRFSAERPKGSFSTLEIQRTEQGDSAMYLCASSLVGQMNTEAFFGQGTRLTVV.

This chain uses TRBV10-3 with TRBJ1-2, with TRBD1 as a possible D gene (6 bases). Per germline, CDR1 ENHRY and CDR2 SYGVKD. Deletions cut 1 base from V and 4 bases from J, with 10 bases between. This CDR3 comprises 14 residues. The CDR3 DNA follows: TGTGCCATCAGTGAGTTTCAGGGGACCTATGGCTACACCTTC. It codes for CAISEFQGTYGYTF.

This chain uses TRBV25-1 with TRBJ2-2, with 7 bases matching TRBD1. There are 16 residues in the CDR3. V shed 4 bases and J 0 bases; nucleotides not matched to a gene: 5. Germline assignment: CDR1 MGHDK and CDR2 SYGVNS. The CDR3 loop reads CASSASGTANTGELFF. CDR3 sequence (DNA): TGTGCCAGCAGTGCCTCCGGGACAGCGAACACCGGGGAGCTGTTTTTT.

V is TRBV9 and J is TRBJ2-7, with 8 bases that match TRBD1. This CDR3 comprises 14 residues. Germline CDR1 and CDR2: SGDLS and YYNGEE. V lost 4 bases, J lost 1 base, and 4 bases stayed unmatched. The CDR3 DNA is TGTGCCAGCAGCCCCACAGGGGGGTCCTACGAGCAGTACTTC. Protein sequence: CASSPTGGSYEQYF.

The chain couples TRBV5-1 to TRBJ2-3; 11 bases fit TRBD2. The germline V gene has CDR1 SGHRS and CDR2 YFSETQ. The CDR3 runs to 16 residues. J was trimmed by 4 bases and V by 0 bases; bases with no gene match: 4. The CDR3 bases are TGCGCCAGCAGCTTGGTGGTAGCGGGGGGGGCAGATACGCAGTATTTT. Translating it yields CASSLVVAGGADTQYF.

This clone was detected only once. Other DNA variants within this sample encode the same CDR3. J is TRBJ2-1 and V is TRBV30; 12 bases match TRBD2. V was pared by 3 bases and J by 4 bases, with 4 bases of the junction left unmatched. CDR3 length: 15 residues. Looked up from germline, CDR1 is GTSNPN and CDR2 is SVGIG (reference sequence). The CDR3 reads CAWSVGLAGYNEQFF. The CDR3 nucleotides are TGTGCCTGGAGCGTCGGACTAGCGGGGTACAATGAGCAGTTCTTC. Drawing the rest from reference TRBV30 and TRBJ2-1, the complete variable domain is SQTIHQWPATLVQPVGSPLSLECTVEGTSNPNLYWYRQAAGRGLQLLFYSVGIGQISSEVPQNLSASRPQDRQFILSSKKLLLSDSGFYLCAWSVGLAGYNEQFFGPGTRLTVL.

The chain joins TRBV5-1 to TRBJ1-2; TRBD1 aligns across 11 bases. J gave up 6 bases and V 0 bases, and 1 base lay outside the gene matches. The CDR3 length is 14 residues. Germline assignment: CDR1 SGHRS and CDR2 YFSETQ. CDR3 bases: TGCGCCAGCAGCTTGGGGACAGGGGGCGATGGCTACACCTTC. This encodes CASSLGTGGDGYTF. Full variable domain (missing parts from reference TRBV5-1 and TRBJ1-2): KAGVTQTPRYLIKTRGQQVTLSCSPISGHRSVSWYQQTPGQGLQFLFEYFSETQRNKGNFPGRFSGRQFSNSRSEMNVSTLELGDSALYLCASSLGTGGDGYTFGSGTRLTVV.

This rearrangement joins TRBV18 to TRBJ2-3; possible D gene TRBD2, 6 bases. There are 13 residues in the CDR3. Per the germline V gene, CDR1 is KGHSH and CDR2 is LQKENI. V dropped 3 bases and J dropped 2 bases, with 6 bases sitting between them. For the CDR3, the DNA is TGTGCCAGCTCACCGGGACTCACAGATACGCAGTATTTT. Its protein is CASSPGLTDTQYF.

The chain has TRBV5-1 and TRBJ1-4, with D tentatively TRBD1 (5 bases). V lost 4 bases and J lost 5, with 12 bases in between. Germline assignment: CDR1 SGHRS and CDR2 YFSETQ. This CDR3 region has 14 residues. Here the CDR3 DNA reads TGCGCCAGCAGCCGGTCGGGGGAGAATGAAAAACTGTTTTTT. Translating gives CASSRSGENEKLFF. Full variable domain (rest looked up from reference TRBV5-1 and TRBJ1-4): KAGVTQTPRYLIKTRGQQVTLSCSPISGHRSVSWYQQTPGQGLQFLFEYFSETQRNKGNFPGRFSGRQFSNSRSEMNVSTLELGDSALYLCASSRSGENEKLFFGSGTQLSVL.

V gene TRBV5-1 combines with J gene TRBJ2-1; TRBD2 aligns across 8 bases. The CDR3 extends over 15 amino acids. Per the germline V gene, CDR1 is SGHRS and CDR2 is YFSETQ. With V trimmed by 0 bases and J by 7 bases, 6 bases remained unmatched. CDR3 nucleotides: TGCGCCAGCAGCTTGGCATTCGGGGGGGCGAATGAGCAGTTCTTC. This translates into CASSLAFGGANEQFF.

The V gene is TRBV27, the J gene TRBJ1-6; D might be TRBD1 (6 bases). The CDR3 sequence is 15 residues long. The V end lost 5 bases, the J end lost 8 bases, and 16 bases lay between the germline ends. Germline-derived CDR1 and CDR2 are MNHEY and SMNVEV (reference sequence). CDR3 region: CASSPNRAAHSPLHF. The CDR3 DNA sequence: TGTGCCAGCAGTCCGAACAGGGCGGCCCATTCACCCCTCCACTTT.

The CDR3 reads CASSYRAQPQHF. Written as DNA, the CDR3 is TGTGCCAGCAGTTACAGGGCCCAGCCCCAGCATTTT. The chain joins TRBV28 to TRBJ1-5, with D perhaps TRBD1 (6 bases). Germline V gives CDR1 MDHEN, CDR2 SYDVKM. There are 12 residues in the CDR3. The germline V and J ends were trimmed by 4 bases and 7 bases, with 8 bases remaining between them.

This chain uses TRBV7-9 with TRBJ1-1; 11 bases agree with TRBD1. After removal of 7 bases from V and 4 bases from J, the junction contained 8 bases not matched to a gene. The CDR3 length is 15 residues. The germline V gene encodes CDR1 SEHNR and CDR2 FQNEAQ (reference sequence). DNA for the CDR3: TGTGCCAGCATGGACAGGGGGCGAGGTGTCACTGAAGCTTTCTTT. Translated, it gives CASMDRGRGVTEAFF.

This clone was found a few times. V is TRBV5-4 and J is TRBJ2-5, with 9 bases that match TRBD2. Germline V gene data show CDR1 as SGHNT and CDR2 as YYREEE (reference sequence). The CDR3 totals 16 residues. Trimming cost V 0 bases and J 2 bases; bases outside gene matches: 5. The DNA for the CDR3 is TGTGCCAGCAGCTTGGGGGGGAGCGGGGGGCAAGAGACCCAGTACTTC. Protein product: CASSLGGSGGQETQYF.

The rearrangement joins TRBV28 to TRBJ2-5; TRBD1 might be the D (5 bases). Trimming took 2 bases from V and 0 from J, leaving 10 bases between them. This CDR3 is 15 amino acids long. CDR1 is MDHEN and CDR2 is SYDVKM in the germline V gene. Here the CDR3 reads CASSLRQGHQETQYF. The CDR3 DNA reads as TGTGCCAGCAGTTTACGGCAGGGCCACCAAGAGACCCAGTACTTC.

V is TRBV7-2 and J is TRBJ1-5; 7 nucleotides match TRBD1. The junction had 13 bases not matched to a gene; V was cut back by 3 bases and J by 5 bases. The CDR3 is 17 residues long. Germline CDR1 is SGHTA and CDR2 is FQGNSA. In DNA, the CDR3 is TGTGCCAGCAGCTTGAGTCGCGGCGGACAGGCCGATCAGCCCCAGCATTTT. This codes for CASSLSRGGQADQPQHF.

This clone was recorded only once. The rearrangement uses TRBV6-6 and TRBJ2-3; unclear D gene. Germline V gene lookup returns CDR1 MNHNY and CDR2 SVGAGI (reference sequence). This CDR3 is built from 12 residues. V dropped 4 bases and J dropped 4 bases, with 6 bases sitting between them. CDR3 sequence (DNA): TGTGCCAGCAGTTCTGCAGCAGATACGCAGTATTTT. It yields the protein CASSSAADTQYF.